This TCR beta chain derives from a study of cytomegalovirus exposure and HLA in healthy donors (dated by TCRdb to the late 2010s). For context, the study as a whole: An earlier analysis of 587 of the donors reported approximately 280 Gb of sequence data and about 120 million unique TCR beta sequences obtained from around 180 million T cells. Approximately 330 gigabases of sequencing data and about 92 million unique TCR sequences made up an early release that covered around 640 HLA-typed donors. Of the 300 to 500 genotyped donors, roughly 80% were placed in the genetic ancestry cluster associated with self-reported Caucasian donors. The aim of the study was to test whether cataloging public T cell receptors could identify signatures of past pathogen exposure. Using immunosequencing, the study profiled T cell repertoires from fewer than 850 subjects and related those repertoires to cytomegalovirus serostatus. Along with the approximately 600-subject first cohort, a separate validation cohort of over a hundred different subjects was used. High-throughput TCR immunosequencing, statistical association of individual TCRs with disease status, and machine learning were combined to predict cytomegalovirus infection status. To study patterns of TCR occurrence, a later analysis re-analyzed previously published TCR beta repertoires from 700 or so donors and added high-resolution HLA genotyping. The later analysis used no new phenotypic data to find candidate immune exposures, relying instead on TCR beta sequences and their occurrence across donors. In an earlier analysis of a few hundred of the donors, high-throughput TCR beta sequencing was used to judge whether each TCR beta V gene segment behaved as functional or pseudogenic. Alongside the repertoire data, information on donor age, sex, ethnicity and CMV serostatus was compiled. A later genetic analysis used genome-wide SNP genotypes for about three fifths of the roughly 700 donors, treating that subset as a discovery cohort. All discovery cohort repertoires had been generated on a single sequencing platform. Both class I and class II loci were covered by HLA typing, at four-digit resolution. The number of typed donors differed by locus: roughly 629-630 for A, B, C, DRB1 and DQB1; 522 for DQA1; around 580 for DPA1; and around 490 for DPB1. Roughly five DR-DQ haplotypes were treated as single units for association and clustering because of strong linkage in the cohort. On average, over 200,000 unique TCR beta nucleotide sequences were sequenced per donor among 300 to 500 genotyped donors of the cohort, with around 19% of those sequences being non-productive.

Regarding this clone: Its binding antigen is unknown. No much larger clone exists at a distance of one base, and base qualities are not known.

The cohort was made up of about 610 healthy bone marrow donors. At the time of sampling, all cohort members were nominally healthy, though unrecorded immune exposures were likely present. The donor was CMV seropositive and was included in the group of 250 to 350 seropositive cohort members. Every donor gave a peripheral blood sample, and the peripheral blood mononuclear cells from that sample were used for TCR beta sequencing. Genomic DNA extraction from the blood cell samples was performed with the Qiagen DNeasy Blood Extraction Kit. The investigation overall reported the following: For the cohort, immune exposure information was limited to CMV serostatus. Compared with equally common non-associated chains, HLA-associated TCR beta chains in a later analysis were more clonally expanded and had lower generation probabilities. HLA typing was unavailable for some donors at each locus, so association tests used only the typed subset. According to a later analysis, most CMV-associated TCR beta chains appeared to be HLA-restricted, and the HLA associations seemed to be driven largely by CMV exposure. A further reported finding was that TCR beta sequences accurately predicted the HLA-A and HLA-B alleles for most subjects in the first cohort. In a later genetic analysis, fewer N-insertions in productive TCRs were reported among donors in an Asian-associated ancestry cluster than the roughly 670-donor mean. In vitro tests confirmed that three of the cytomegalovirus-associated TCR beta chains recognize cytomegalovirus antigens. When HLA alleles, especially DR and DQ, strongly co-occurred, attributing TCR associations to individual alleles was difficult. Linkage disequilibrium might explain the correlated functional status among segregating V segments, but an unknown experimental factor could not be ruled out. Across donors, most TCR sequences were observed very rarely, whereas some public TCRs were present in many individuals. It was suggested by the authors that the approach could potentially be generalized to other disease states and immunological phenotypes. Some IMGT-functional V segments, including TRBV6-2 and TRBV6-3, could not be told apart with the 87-base-pair reads, so those segments were excluded. In a later analysis, 15,000 to 20,000 TCR beta sequences were associated with specific HLA alleles at a false discovery rate of 0.05. A total of around 150 TCR beta chains were listed by the study as associated with cytomegalovirus. In a later genetic analysis, a missense DCLRE1C variant was associated with V-gene and J-gene trimming of TCR beta chains, and the association was replicated in an independent cohort. Only TCR beta chains were sequenced in this cohort, and the absence of alpha or paired-chain data limited detectable features. A group of highly shared sequence variants was considered likely to be a technical artifact of the sequencing pipeline. The presence/absence analyses assumed that sequencing depth was roughly uniform across donors, and that assumption may not be true. In an earlier analysis of some 500 of the donors, most TCR beta V segments appeared in productive rearrangements about 87% or about 30% of the time, broadly matching IMGT annotations. Because counts were too low, seventeen rarely observed V segments, including chromosome 9 orphons, were excluded from the earlier analysis of several hundred of the donors. Cytomegalovirus status was reported to be diagnosed by the classifier with high specificity and sensitivity in both the original and validation cohorts. According to a later analysis, parvovirus B19, influenza, CMV and Epstein-Barr virus appeared linked to several top co-occurrence clusters. According to a later analysis, TCR association rates differed among HLA loci, with DRB1 alleles showing the most associated TCRs and HLA-C alleles showing the fewest.

To prepare the library, the immunoSEQ multiplex PCR assay was applied. For the multiplex PCR, a mixture combining 60 forward primers for TCR Vbeta segments and 13 reverse primers for TCR Jbeta segments was used. A multiplex PCR assay on genomic DNA amplified the CDR3 region of rearranged TCR beta genes. The amplified TCR beta libraries were sequenced on the Illumina HiSeq System as 87-base-pair reads. The original methods were these. Across the 500 to 750 repertoires, a later analysis counted 80 million or so unique TCR beta chains, 8.5 million to 12 million of which were shared by at least two donors. To remove PCR and sequencing errors, raw reads were error-corrected and collapsed into unique sequences using a nearest-neighbor algorithm that merged closely related sequences. V, D and J gene segments were assigned by aligning CDR3 sequences to IMGT reference sequences. For a sequence to be retained, a match of at least six nucleotides was required to both a V gene segment and a J gene segment. Rearrangements were called productive when the CDR3 lacked stop codons and stayed in frame with V and J; all others were non-productive. Following IMGT convention, CDR3 was defined as the stretch from the second conserved V-encoded cysteine up to the conserved J-encoded phenylalanine. Sequences without an unambiguous match to a single V gene segment were excluded from the earlier analysis of several hundred of the donors. An earlier analysis of some 500 of the donors classified V segments as functional when productive rearrangements were above 56.7% and as segregating when the standard deviation between donors was above 5%. A statistical classification framework was developed to diagnose cytomegalovirus status using the catalog of TCR beta chain sequences. V and J gene assignment, in a later analysis, came from comparing TCR nucleotide sequences with IMGT/GENE-DB human TR gene sequences. Using the TCRdist pipeline, a later analysis assigned CDR3 sequences along with most-parsimonious VDJ recombination scenarios. In a later analysis, each TCR beta chain was defined by its CDR3 amino acid sequence together with its V-gene family, and reads lacking a unique V-gene family were excluded. As a way to deal with suspected cross-contamination and a sequencing artifact, a later analysis dropped 500 to 700 nucleotide sequences that were highly shared and had low generation probability. In a later analysis, a clonal expansion index for each public chain was calculated from normalized within-repertoire ranks of inferred template counts. A later analysis computed generation probabilities with a VDJ recombination model fitted to out-of-frame rearrangements, and checked the results against IGoR. In a later analysis, TCR-TCR, TCR-HLA and TCR-CMV co-occurrence was scored with hypergeometric tests, and a repertoire-size bias correction was applied to TCR pairs. To estimate false discovery rates, a later analysis permuted the HLA or CMV assignments 20 times. In a later analysis, co-occurring TCRs were grouped using DBSCAN, and TCRdist sequence similarity was added for clustering within HLA-allele-positive subsets. Repertoires with fewer than 30,000 or more than 120,000 public chains, plus five repertoires with anomalous nucleotide sharing, were excluded from co-occurrence clustering. TCRdb holds this immuneACCESS table with in-frame rearrangements only. Some clones are missing; in checked studies, unresolved V genes explain under half, and the rest has no known cause. The DNA gave D and trimming, while V, J and clone size come from that table. The sample table shows about 110,000 clones, and less than 85% are seen once. The top ten hold around an eighth of the sample.

Trimming accounts for 4 bases at V and 9 bases at J, while the number of junction bases matched to no gene is 7. CDR1 and CDR2 (LGHNA, YNFKEQ) derive from the germline V gene. Measured from the cysteine to the phenylalanine, the CDR3 is 14 residues long. Only CDR3 DNA is held: 42 bases, read in frame from base 1. The rearrangement joined TRBV4-2 to TRBJ2-1, with 9 middle bases fitting TRBD2. The sample comprised PBMCs. The TCR originated in a man in his thirties or forties in good health and CMV-seropositive. CDR3 region: CASSLGLAGSEQFF. The sequenced DNA: TGTGCCAGCAGCCTGGGACTAGCCGGCAGTGAGCAGTTCTTC.